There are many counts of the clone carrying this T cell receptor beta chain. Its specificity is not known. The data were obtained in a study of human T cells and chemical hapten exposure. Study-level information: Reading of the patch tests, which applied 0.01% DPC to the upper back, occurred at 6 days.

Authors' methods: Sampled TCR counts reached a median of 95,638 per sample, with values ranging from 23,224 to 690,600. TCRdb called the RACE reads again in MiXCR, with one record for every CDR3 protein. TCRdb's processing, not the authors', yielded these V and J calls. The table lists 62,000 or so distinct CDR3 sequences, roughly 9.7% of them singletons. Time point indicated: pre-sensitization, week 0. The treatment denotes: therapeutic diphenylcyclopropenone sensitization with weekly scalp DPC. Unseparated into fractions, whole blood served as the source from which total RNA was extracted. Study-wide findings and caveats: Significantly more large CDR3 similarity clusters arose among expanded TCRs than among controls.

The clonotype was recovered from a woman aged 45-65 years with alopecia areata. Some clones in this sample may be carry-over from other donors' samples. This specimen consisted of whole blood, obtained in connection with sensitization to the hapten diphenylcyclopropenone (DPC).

CDR3 protein: CASNQGRTAPEAFF. The CDR3 DNA reads TGTGCCAGTAATCAGGGGCGAACCGCTCCTGAAGCTTTCTTT. This chain uses TRBV6-1 with TRBJ1-1; tentative D call: TRBD1 (6 bases). Trimming removed 9 bases at V and 6 bases at J, with 20 bases between. The germline V gene encodes CDR1 MNHNS and CDR2 SASEGT. The CDR3 consists of 14 residues.